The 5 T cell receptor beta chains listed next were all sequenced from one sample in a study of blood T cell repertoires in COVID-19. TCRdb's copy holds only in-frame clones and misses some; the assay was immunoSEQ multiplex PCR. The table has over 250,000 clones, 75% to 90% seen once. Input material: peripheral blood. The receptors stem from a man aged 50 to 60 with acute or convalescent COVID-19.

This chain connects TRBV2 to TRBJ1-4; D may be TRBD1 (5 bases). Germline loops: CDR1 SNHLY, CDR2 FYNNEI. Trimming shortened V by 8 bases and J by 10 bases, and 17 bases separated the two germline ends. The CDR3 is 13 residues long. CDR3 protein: CASALGGIGKLFF. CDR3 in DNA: TGTGCCAGCGCCCTGGGGGGAATTGGAAAACTGTTTTTT.

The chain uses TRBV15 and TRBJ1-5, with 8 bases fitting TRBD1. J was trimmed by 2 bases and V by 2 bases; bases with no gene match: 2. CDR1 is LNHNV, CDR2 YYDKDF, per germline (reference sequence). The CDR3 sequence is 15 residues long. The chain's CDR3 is CATSRKQGGNQPQHF. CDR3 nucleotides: TGTGCCACCAGCAGAAAACAGGGGGGCAATCAGCCCCAGCATTTT.

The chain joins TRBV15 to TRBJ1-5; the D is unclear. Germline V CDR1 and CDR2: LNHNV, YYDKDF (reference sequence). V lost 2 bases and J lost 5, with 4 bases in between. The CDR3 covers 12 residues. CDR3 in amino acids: CATSRPYQPQHF. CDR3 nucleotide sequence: TGTGCCACCAGCAGACCTTATCAGCCCCAGCATTTT.

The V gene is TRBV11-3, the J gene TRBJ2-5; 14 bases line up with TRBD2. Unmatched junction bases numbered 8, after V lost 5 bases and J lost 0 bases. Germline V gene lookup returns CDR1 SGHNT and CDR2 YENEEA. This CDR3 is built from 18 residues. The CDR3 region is CASSHGTSGGLDQETQYF. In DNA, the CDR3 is TGTGCCAGCAGCCACGGGACTAGCGGGGGCCTTGACCAAGAGACCCAGTACTTC.

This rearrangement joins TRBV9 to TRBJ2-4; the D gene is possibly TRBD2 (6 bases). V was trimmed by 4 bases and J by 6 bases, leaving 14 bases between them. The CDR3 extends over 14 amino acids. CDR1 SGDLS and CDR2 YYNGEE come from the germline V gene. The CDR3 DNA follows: TGTGCCAGCAGCCACCCCTCGGGACTAAACATTCAGTACTTC. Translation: CASSHPSGLNIQYF.